The next 2 T cell receptor beta chains were all read from a single sample in a study of CD8 T cells in Susac syndrome. RNA amounts of about 0.45 to 1 ug underwent reverse transcription with random hexamers. MiXCR, applied by TCRdb to the immunoSEQ multiplex PCR reads, yields one record per CDR3 protein. The sample has about 190,000 distinct CDR3 sequences, around 95% seen once. The material sequenced was CD4+ T cells from PBMCs. These receptors all come from a human donor with Susac syndrome.

The chain recombines TRBV6-1 with TRBJ2-4; 13 nucleotides agree with TRBD2. Germline V lookup: CDR1 MNHNS, CDR2 SASEGT. Trimming at V came to 7 bases and at J to 3 bases, leaving 12 bases not matched to a gene. The CDR3 covers 18 residues. The CDR3 protein is CASNQRTSGGTLKNIQYF. The CDR3 bases are TGTGCCAGCAACCAAAGGACTAGCGGGGGAACCCTCAAAAACATTCAGTACTTC.

The chain has TRBV2 and TRBJ2-5, with TRBD1 matching over 7 bases. CDR3 length: 13 residues. CDR1 is SNHLY and CDR2 is FYNNEI in the germline V gene. Unmatched junction bases numbered 6, after V lost 9 bases and J lost 2 bases. This chain's CDR3 is CARGTAQQETQYF. As DNA, the CDR3 is TGTGCCAGAGGGACAGCTCAACAAGAGACCCAGTACTTC.